Listed below are T cell receptor beta chains from one sample, sequenced in a study of T-cell memory formation after mild COVID-19. TCRdb ran MiXCR on the 5' RACE reads and lists one entry per CDR3 protein. Counted here are about 470,000 distinct CDR3 sequences, 20% to 30% occurring once; the ten biggest clones make up under 15%. Sequenced input: PBMCs or a T cell subset sorted from them (not recorded which). Receptors were obtained from an adult woman who had mild COVID-19 (a few samples of this study predate the infection). Cell type and time point are not known. CDR3s include the opening cysteine and the closing phenylalanine or tryptophan. D genes are given only for firm matches. The size field is filled for only some rows; it gives once, few, many or a size class.

v_call	clone_size	j_call	d_call	cdr3_nt	cdr3_aa
TRBV7-6	once	TRBJ1-1	NA	TGTGCCAGCAGCTGGAGCCGAGGGTCGGGGACTGAAGCTTTCTTT	CASSWSRGSGTEAFF
TRBV19	few	TRBJ1-2	NA	TGTGCCAGTAGGGACAACTATGGCTACACCTTC	CASRDNYGYTF
TRBV4-3	few	TRBJ1-6	TRBD1	TGCGCCAGCAGCCAGAGTTGGACAGGGGGAGAATCACCCCTCCACTTT	CASSQSWTGGESPLHF
TRBV24-1	few	TRBJ2-3	NA	TGTGCCACCAGTGATGGGGCCGTATTTACGCAGTATTTT	CATSDGAVFTQYF
TRBV2	NA	TRBJ2-5	NA	TGTGCCAGCAGTGACCAATACCAAGAGACCCAGTACTTC	CASSDQYQETQYF
TRBV12-3/TRBV12-4	NA	TRBJ2-3	TRBD1	TGTGCCAGCAGTAGACAGGGACCCCTCACAGATACGCAGTATTTT	CASSRQGPLTDTQYF
TRBV7-9	NA	TRBJ2-3	NA	TGTGCCAGCAGCCCATGGGTGGTTGGCCTTTTCACAGATACGCAGTATTTT	CASSPWVVGLFTDTQYF
TRBV7-9	NA	TRBJ1-1	NA	TGTGCCAGCAGAGACCAGGGTAATGGACGTAGTGAAGCTTTCTTT	CASRDQGNGRSEAFF
TRBV14	few	TRBJ1-2	NA	TGTGCCAGCAGCCAGTACAGGGACTATGGCTACACCTTC	CASSQYRDYGYTF
TRBV7-9	NA	TRBJ1-1	TRBD1	TGTGCCAGCAGCCCCCGGGCAGGGGGCACTGAAGCTTTCTTT	CASSPRAGGTEAFF
TRBV7-6	NA	TRBJ2-3	NA	TGTGCCAGCAGCGCTCGGCTCACAGATACGCAGTATTTT	CASSARLTDTQYF
TRBV4-1	NA	TRBJ2-7	TRBD2	TGCGCCAGCAGATCTGGGACTAGCGGGAGCTCCTACGAGCAGTACTTC	CASRSGTSGSSYEQYF
TRBV12-3/TRBV12-4	few	TRBJ1-1	NA	TGTGCCAGCAGTTTGCAGATGAACACTGAAGCTTTCTTT	CASSLQMNTEAFF
TRBV20-1	few	TRBJ2-3	NA	TGCAGTGCTAGTAGTCCAAACACAGATACGCAGTATTTT	CSASSPNTDTQYF
TRBV21-1	NA	TRBJ2-5	NA	TGTGCCAGCAGCAAAGAGTATAGAGGACAGGGATCCCAAGAGACCCAGTACTTC	CASSKEYRGQGSQETQYF
TRBV19	few	TRBJ2-2	TRBD2	TGTGCCAGTAGTCCAGCGGGGCATACCGGGGAGCTGTTTTTT	CASSPAGHTGELFF
TRBV5-1	NA	TRBJ1-3	NA	TGCGCCAGCGCGGGGGGCTCCTCTGGAAACACCATATATTTT	CASAGGSSGNTIYF
TRBV6-5	NA	TRBJ2-3	NA	TGTGCCAGCGGGCACATTACAGATACGCAGTATTTT	CASGHITDTQYF
TRBV7-9	few	TRBJ1-1	TRBD1	TGTGCCAGCAGCCTTACGGACAGGGGATACACTGAAGCTTTCTTT	CASSLTDRGYTEAFF
TRBV19	few	TRBJ1-6	TRBD1	TGTGCCAGTATCAGTACGACAGGGTCGGTAGCACCCCTCCACTTT	CASISTTGSVAPLHF
TRBV30	NA	TRBJ2-7	TRBD1	TGTGCCTGGACCGGACAGGGGGACGAGCAGTACTTC	CAWTGQGDEQYF
TRBV2	once	TRBJ2-3	NA	TGTGCCAGCAGTGCATACGGACTCAACACAGATACGCAGTATTTT	CASSAYGLNTDTQYF
TRBV12-3/TRBV12-4	NA	TRBJ1-3	NA	TGTGCCAGCAGTTTATCAGAGTCTGGAAACACCATATATTTT	CASSLSESGNTIYF
TRBV18	few	TRBJ1-1	NA	TGTGCCAGCTCACCACAGGGCCCGAACACTGAAGCTTTCTTT	CASSPQGPNTEAFF
TRBV29-1	few	TRBJ2-7	NA	TGCAGCGTTGAACGGGCAGGGTGGCCCTACGAGCAGTACTTC	CSVERAGWPYEQYF
TRBV30	many	TRBJ1-5	NA	TGTGCCTGGAGTGTATGGAATCAGCCCCAGCATTTT	CAWSVWNQPQHF
TRBV3-1	few	TRBJ2-7	TRBD1	TGTGCCAGCAGCCTCTACGGGACAGGTGCCTCCTACGAGCAGTACTTC	CASSLYGTGASYEQYF
TRBV5-1	few	TRBJ2-7	NA	TGCGCCAGCAGCTTGCGCACACTTTCCTACGAGCAGTACTTC	CASSLRTLSYEQYF
TRBV4-1	few	TRBJ2-3	TRBD2	TGCGCCAGCAGCCAAGTGCAAGTAGCGGGGGGGCCGAGCACAGATACGCAGTATTTT	CASSQVQVAGGPSTDTQYF
TRBV24-1	few	TRBJ1-2	NA	TGTGCCACCAGTGACCAAAATTATGGCTACACCTTC	CATSDQNYGYTF
TRBV7-7	NA	TRBJ1-1	NA	NA	CASSSSLGTEAFF
TRBV18	few	TRBJ2-4	NA	TGTGCCAGCTCACCAGGAACAGACTCCAAAAACATTCAGTACTTC	CASSPGTDSKNIQYF
TRBV9	few	TRBJ2-2	TRBD1	TGTGCCAGCAGCGTAGGAGGGGCAGGGGGCAACACCGGGGAGCTGTTTTTT	CASSVGGAGGNTGELFF
TRBV7-9	many	TRBJ2-3	NA	TGTGCCAGCAGCTCCACCGGGACTAGCACAGATACGCAGTATTTT	CASSSTGTSTDTQYF
TRBV7-3	few	TRBJ2-7	NA	TGTGCCAGCAGCCTTAGACGGGGGACCCCCTACGAGCAGTACTTC	CASSLRRGTPYEQYF
TRBV5-1	few	TRBJ2-7	NA	TGCGCCAGCAGCGACAGCGCTGAGCAGTACTTC	CASSDSAEQYF
TRBV14	NA	TRBJ2-1	NA	TGTGCCAGCAGCCAAGTCTTTCCCATTGGGACCTACAATGAGCAGTTCTTC	CASSQVFPIGTYNEQFF
TRBV4-3	few	TRBJ2-1	TRBD2	TGCGCCAGCAGCCAAGATTGGAGCGGGAGGGGGGGTGAGCAGTTCTTC	CASSQDWSGRGGEQFF
TRBV4-2	NA	TRBJ2-1	TRBD2	TGTGCCAGCAGCCAAGTACCGGGACTAGCCACCTACAATGAGCAGTTCTTC	CASSQVPGLATYNEQFF
TRBV27	NA	TRBJ1-2	NA	TGTGCCAGCAGTTTAGGGCCGGGACAAGTGATTGGCTACACCTTC	CASSLGPGQVIGYTF
TRBV7-9	NA	TRBJ1-1	NA	TGTGCCAGCAGCCTCGACATGCTGAACACTGAAGCTTTCTTT	CASSLDMLNTEAFF
TRBV5-8	few	TRBJ2-3	NA	TGTGCCAGCAGCTCATATCAGGGGGGAGATACGCAGTATTTT	CASSSYQGGDTQYF
TRBV29-1	NA	TRBJ2-7	TRBD1	TGCAGCGTTGAGACTCCCGGGACAGGCTTTGACGAGCAGTACTTC	CSVETPGTGFDEQYF
TRBV6-2/TRBV6-3	few	TRBJ2-3	TRBD2	TGTGCCAGCAGGCCGCCTAGCGGGAGGGCCGGCACAGATACGCAGTATTTT	CASRPPSGRAGTDTQYF
TRBV7-9	few	TRBJ1-2	TRBD1	TGTGCCAGCAGCCCCCGGACAGGCAACTATGGCTACACCTTC	CASSPRTGNYGYTF
TRBV20-1	NA	TRBJ2-3	NA	TGCAGTGCTAGAGATCAGACCACAGATACGCAGTATTTT	CSARDQTTDTQYF
TRBV20-1	few	TRBJ2-1	TRBD1	TGCAGTGCTAGAGCGTGGACAGGGGCTTCTCGGGAGCAGTTCTTC	CSARAWTGASREQFF
TRBV4-3	NA	TRBJ2-1	NA	TGCGCCAGCAGCCAGGACTCCGGGACAGAGCAGTTCTTC	CASSQDSGTEQFF
TRBV12-3/TRBV12-4	few	TRBJ2-7	NA	TGTGCCAGCAGTTCATATTTACCACAGTGGAGCTCCTACGAGCAGTACTTC	CASSSYLPQWSSYEQYF
TRBV20-1	few	TRBJ2-2	NA	TGCAGTGCTAGCCACAGCGGCGCGAACACCGGGGAGCTGTTTTTT	CSASHSGANTGELFF
TRBV15	NA	TRBJ2-7	TRBD1	TGTGCCACCAGCGGGGACAGGGGGCCCTACGAGCAGTACTTC	CATSGDRGPYEQYF
TRBV6-5	NA	TRBJ1-1	NA	TGTGCCAGCACTCTTAGAAGGGACACTGAAGCTTTCTTT	CASTLRRDTEAFF
TRBV15	NA	TRBJ2-7	NA	TGTGCCACCAGGGAGGGTAGCTCCTCCTACGAGCAGTACTTC	CATREGSSSYEQYF
TRBV5-6	NA	TRBJ2-3	TRBD1	TGTGCCAGCAGCTTGGTCCACGGGACAGTAGATACGCAGTATTTT	CASSLVHGTVDTQYF
TRBV5-1	NA	TRBJ2-1	NA	TGCGCCAGCAGCTTGGGACTGCCGAGCTCCTACAATGAGCAGTTCTTC	CASSLGLPSSYNEQFF
TRBV7-9	NA	TRBJ2-6	NA	TGTGCCAGCAGCTTAGGGACAGTTCGGGACTCTGGGGCCAACGTCCTGACTTTC	CASSLGTVRDSGANVLTF
TRBV4-2	NA	TRBJ1-1	NA	TGTGCCAGCAGCCCAGAGGGTTTGAACACTGAAGCTTTCTTT	CASSPEGLNTEAFF
TRBV27	few	TRBJ2-7	NA	TGTGCCAGCAGTTTACTCGGGGGAGGTAGCTCCTACGAGCAGTACTTC	CASSLLGGGSSYEQYF